These T cell receptor beta chains were read from a single sample in a study of blood T cell repertoires in COVID-19. Sequencing was performed with immunoSEQ multiplex PCR; in TCRdb, only in-frame clones are kept and a portion is missing. The sample contains about 69,000 clones, almost 80% of which appear only once. Sequencing was done on a sample of peripheral blood. Every receptor here comes from a man between 60 and 70 years old with acute or convalescent COVID-19. Both conserved end residues are part of each CDR3. Each record gives: D gene, V gene, J gene, clone size, CDR3 length, CDR3 protein, CDR3 DNA. The D gene is left open where the match is weak. For some rows the clone size is stated as once, few or many, or as a class when expanded; others skip it.

.	TRBV6-5	TRBJ1-2	once	14	CASSPRAGNYGYTF	TGTGCCAGCAGTCCTCGGGCGGGAAACTATGGCTACACCTTC
.	TRBV11-3	TRBJ2-2	.	17	CASSNKLGQTNTGELFF	TGTGCCAGCAGCAACAAACTAGGACAGACGAACACCGGGGAGCTGTTTTTT
.	TRBV7-2	TRBJ1-4	.	15	CASTVQGTTNEKLFF	TGTGCCAGCACCGTTCAGGGGACGACTAATGAAAAACTGTTTTTT
.	TRBV7-2	TRBJ2-7	.	13	CASSFGSSYEQYF	TGTGCCAGCAGCTTTGGGAGCTCCTACGAGCAGTACTTC
TRBD2	TRBV3-1/TRBV3-2	TRBJ2-1	.	17	CASSHTVTSGGHNEQFF	TGTGCCAGCAGCCACACCGTGACTAGCGGGGGTCACAATGAGCAGTTCTTC
.	TRBV29-1	TRBJ2-1	.	14	CSVEGGQAYNEQFF	TGCAGCGTTGAAGGTGGGCAGGCCTACAATGAGCAGTTCTTC
.	TRBV19	TRBJ1-5	.	16	CASSIGRGGGNQPQHF	TGTGCCAGTAGTATAGGTCGAGGGGGAGGCAATCAGCCCCAGCATTTT
.	TRBV30	TRBJ1-6	.	15	CAWSVWGGVNSPLHF	TGTGCCTGGAGTGTGTGGGGAGGGGTCAATTCACCCCTCCACTTT
.	TRBV7-2	TRBJ1-4	.	16	CASSRARRGGNEKLFF	TGTGCCAGCAGCCGTGCCCGCCGGGGGGGAAATGAAAAACTGTTTTTT
.	TRBV5-1	TRBJ1-2	once	15	CASTALEGNNYGYTF	TGCGCCAGCACGGCCCTTGAGGGCAATAACTATGGCTACACCTTC
TRBD1	TRBV29-1	TRBJ1-2	.	12	CSVGQGGYGYTF	TGCAGCGTTGGACAGGGCGGCTATGGCTACACCTTC
.	TRBV2	TRBJ1-1	.	12	CASFRENTEAFF	TGTGCCTCCTTCAGGGAGAACACTGAAGCTTTCTTT
.	TRBV5-1	TRBJ1-2	.	15	CASSLETFTGTGYTF	TGCGCCAGCAGCTTGGAAACTTTTACAGGGACGGGCTACACCTTC
TRBD1	TRBV24-1	TRBJ2-3	.	15	CATSERTGSTDTQYF	TGTGCCACCAGTGAGCGGACAGGGAGCACAGATACGCAGTATTTT
.	TRBV5-1	TRBJ1-4	.	15	CASSGWTGSNEKLFF	TGCGCCAGCAGCGGATGGACGGGAAGTAATGAAAAACTGTTTTTT
TRBD1	TRBV7-2	TRBJ1-6	few	15	CASSAGDRENSPLHF	TGTGCCAGCAGCGCAGGGGACAGGGAGAATTCACCCCTCCACTTT
.	TRBV10-3	TRBJ2-7	.	13	CAISVGDSYEQYF	TGTGCCATCAGTGTCGGGGACTCCTACGAGCAGTACTTC
TRBD1	TRBV27	TRBJ1-5	.	13	CASSTQGNQPQHF	TGTGCCAGCAGTACACAGGGGAATCAGCCCCAGCATTTT
.	TRBV21-1	TRBJ1-3	few	18	CASSKGAKGQSSGNTIYF	TGTGCCAGCAGCAAAGGAGCCAAGGGACAGAGCTCTGGAAACACCATATATTTT
.	TRBV9	TRBJ2-2	.	12	CASSEGFGELFF	TGTGCCAGCAGCGAGGGGTTCGGGGAGCTGTTTTTT
TRBD1	TRBV6-6	TRBJ2-7	.	14	CASSYSGQSYEQYF	TGTGCCAGCAGTTACTCGGGACAGTCCTACGAGCAGTACTTC
.	TRBV6-2/TRBV6-3	TRBJ1-1	.	14	CASSYSTVNTEAFF	TGTGCCAGCAGTTACTCGACAGTGAACACTGAAGCTTTCTTT
.	TRBV20-1	TRBJ1-2	.	15	CSASRGGLGDYGYTF	TGCAGTGCTAGTCGCGGGGGGCTGGGGGACTATGGCTACACCTTC
.	TRBV7-9	TRBJ1-1	.	12	CASSSGLPGAFF	TGTGCCAGCAGCTCGGGACTACCCGGGGCTTTCTTT
.	TRBV7-2	TRBJ1-3	.	15	CASSFRGTSGNTIYF	TGTGCCAGCAGCTTTCGGGGAACCTCTGGAAACACCATATATTTT
TRBD1	TRBV7-9	TRBJ1-4	.	14	CASSLYRGNEKLFF	TGTGCCAGCAGCTTATACAGGGGTAATGAAAAACTGTTTTTT
.	TRBV5-1	TRBJ1-6	.	16	CASSLGQNWANSPLHF	TGCGCCAGCAGCTTGGGACAGAACTGGGCGAATTCACCCCTCCACTTT
.	TRBV19	TRBJ2-2	.	15	CASSINSLNTGELFF	TGTGCCAGTAGTATTAACAGCTTAAACACCGGGGAGCTGTTTTTT
TRBD1	TRBV5-1	TRBJ1-2	.	13	CASSTGTGYGYTF	TGCGCCAGCAGTACCGGGACAGGGTATGGCTACACCTTC
TRBD1	TRBV30	TRBJ1-4	.	16	CAWSVPPGQGREKLFF	TGTGCCTGGAGTGTACCTCCGGGACAGGGGCGAGAAAAACTGTTTTTT
.	TRBV5-6	TRBJ2-2	.	14	CASSLRPGIGELFF	TGTGCCAGCAGCTTGCGTCCAGGGATCGGGGAGCTGTTTTTT
.	TRBV3-1/TRBV3-2	TRBJ1-2	.	15	CASSQDWGGRRGYTF	TGTGCCAGCAGCCAAGATTGGGGGGGCCGCCGCGGCTACACCTTC
TRBD1	TRBV2	TRBJ2-4	.	15	CASNVLDRGANIQYF	TGTGCCAGCAATGTGCTGGACAGGGGGGCGAACATTCAGTACTTC
TRBD1	TRBV19	TRBJ1-1	once	15	CASSILGQGRTEAFF	TGTGCCAGTAGTATCCTCGGACAGGGGCGGACTGAAGCTTTCTTT
.	TRBV18	TRBJ1-5	.	15	CASSPPGQGGQPQHF	TGTGCCAGCTCACCACCGGGGCAGGGAGGGCAGCCCCAGCATTTT
TRBD1	TRBV7-3	TRBJ1-1	.	13	CASSSRQGAEAFF	TGTGCCAGCAGCTCCCGACAGGGAGCTGAAGCTTTCTTT
.	TRBV30	TRBJ1-2	.	14	CAWSTPGGFYGYTF	TGTGCCTGGAGTACCCCCGGGGGGTTCTATGGCTACACCTTC
TRBD1	TRBV5-1	TRBJ2-1	.	16	CASSWTRGPETGEQFF	TGCGCCAGCAGCTGGACCAGGGGGCCAGAGACAGGTGAGCAGTTCTTC
.	TRBV29-1	TRBJ2-7	.	12	CSVRSSTYEQYF	TGCAGCGTTCGCTCTAGTACCTACGAGCAGTACTTC
TRBD1	TRBV7-8	TRBJ1-6	once	15	CASSLRDSYNSPLHF	TGTGCCAGCAGCCTAAGGGACAGTTATAATTCACCCCTCCACTTT
TRBD2	TRBV6-5	TRBJ2-3	.	15	CASSPLAASTDTQYF	TGTGCCAGCAGTCCTCTAGCGGCTAGCACAGATACGCAGTATTTT
TRBD2	TRBV6-1	TRBJ2-7	.	19	CASNDPGAPRTSFVYEQYF	TGTGCCAGCAATGACCCCGGGGCACCCCGGACTAGCTTCGTGTACGAGCAGTACTTC